These 27 T cell receptor beta chains came from one sample sequenced in a study of cytomegalovirus exposure and HLA in healthy donors. A multiplex PCR was run with 60 Vbeta primers and 13 Jbeta primers. The method was immunoSEQ multiplex PCR; TCRdb's version includes in-frame clones alone and lacks a portion of them. The table has about 67,000 clones, around 80% seen once. The sequenced sample was PBMCs. Receptors were obtained from a woman aged 25 to 39 in good health and CMV-seronegative.

CDR3 sequence (DNA): TGTGCTAGTGGATCGACAGGGGCAGGCTCCTACGAGCAGTACTTC. Its translation: CASGSTGAGSYEQYF. J is TRBJ2-7 and V is TRBV12-5; TRBD1 agrees at 8 bases. V shed 6 bases and J 0 bases; nucleotides not matched to a gene: 7. This CDR3 region has 15 residues. Germline V CDR1 and CDR2: LGHNT, FRNRAP.

As concerns this clone: One end of the junction is discordant with germline, which a read error may explain. The V gene is TRBV7-9, the J gene TRBJ2-7; the D gene is possibly TRBD2 (5 bases). This CDR3 spans 16 amino acids. CDR1 and CDR2 from the germline V gene are SEHNR and FQNEAQ (reference sequence). This CDR3 reads CSSSFLDGLSSYEQYF. The CDR3, as DNA: TGTTCCAGCAGCTTCTTGGACGGACTCAGCTCCTACGAGCAGTACTTC.

The chain combines TRBV25-1 with TRBJ1-5; D possibly corresponds to TRBD1 (5 bases). Germline loops: CDR1 MGHDK, CDR2 SYGVNS. Trimming stripped 6 bases from V and 4 bases from J, with 10 bases between. The CDR3 length is 13 residues. CDR3 DNA: TGTGCCAGCAGCCAGGGATTAAATCAGCCCCAGCATTTT. Protein: CASSQGLNQPQHF.

This chain connects TRBV6-5 to TRBJ1-2, with D hard to call. Germline values: CDR1 MNHEY, CDR2 SVGAGI. The CDR3 loop spans 11 amino acids. Deletions cut 3 bases from V and 7 bases from J, with 6 bases between. As DNA, the CDR3 is TGTGCCAGCAGTTATGGCGGTGGCTACACCTTC. This translates into CASSYGGGYTF.

The gene calls are TRBV7-6 and TRBJ2-1; TRBD2 agrees at 7 bases. The CDR3 runs 15 residues. From germline, CDR1 is SGHVS and CDR2 FNYEAQ. V lost 0 bases, J lost 3 bases, and 2 bases stayed unmatched. The CDR3 spells CASSLAGGIYNEQFF. Written as DNA, the CDR3 is TGTGCCAGCAGCTTAGCGGGGGGGATCTACAATGAGCAGTTCTTC.

The gene calls are TRBV14 and TRBJ1-2; D remains unclear. Trimming cost V 0 bases and J 4 bases, with 9 bases left between them. Germline V lookup: CDR1 SGHDN, CDR2 FVKESK. This CDR3 comprises 14 residues. CDR3: CASSQDSSSYGYTF. The DNA for the CDR3 is TGTGCCAGCAGCCAAGACAGTTCCAGCTATGGCTACACCTTC.

A few counts support this clone. The chain is built from TRBV28 and TRBJ2-7; 7 nucleotides line up with TRBD1. The CDR3 covers 15 residues. Trimming removed 6 bases from V and 2 bases from J; junction bases left unmatched: 10. Germline-derived CDR1 and CDR2 are MDHEN and SYDVKM. The CDR3 DNA reads as TGTGCCAGCAGGCGCCGACAGGGCTTTCCCTACGAGCAGTACTTC. The encoded protein is CASRRRQGFPYEQYF.

The CDR3 spells CASSLWTGFNQPQHF. In DNA, the CDR3 is TGTGCCAGCAGCTTGTGGACAGGATTCAATCAGCCCCAGCATTTT. The chain joins TRBV5-6 to TRBJ1-5; 7 bases are a match to TRBD1. V was pared by 1 base and J by 3 bases, with 4 bases of the junction left unmatched. Germline lookup yields CDR1 SGHDT and CDR2 YYEEEE. The CDR3 extends over 15 amino acids. The entire variable domain, with the rest obtained from reference TRBV5-6 and TRBJ1-5, is as follows: DAGVTQSPTHLIKTRGQQVTLRCSPKSGHDTVSWYQQALGQGPQFIFQYYEEEERQRGNFPDRFSGHQFPNYSSELNVNALLLGDSALYLCASSLWTGFNQPQHFGDGTRLSIL.

This clone was detected once. The V call is TRBV29-1, the J call TRBJ1-1; 7 bases fit TRBD1. CDR3 length: 15 amino acids. Germline lookup yields CDR1 SQVTM and CDR2 ANQGSEA. V shed 5 bases and J 1 base; nucleotides not matched to a gene: 10. The CDR3 region is CSVQRGQHRNTEAFF. For the CDR3, the DNA is TGCAGCGTTCAGAGGGGACAGCACAGGAACACTGAAGCTTTCTTT.

The rearrangement uses TRBV6-6 and TRBJ1-2; a weak D match, TRBD1 (6 bases). The ends were cut back, 6 bases at V and 14 bases at J, with 22 bases in the middle. The germline V gene encodes CDR1 MNHNY and CDR2 SVGAGI (reference sequence). The CDR3 runs to 13 residues. CDR3 amino acids: CASRPNRDKGSTF. DNA of the CDR3: TGTGCCAGCAGGCCGAATCGGGACAAAGGGAGTACCTTC.

This sequence joins TRBV6-5 and TRBJ1-6, with a possible D match to TRBD1 (5 bases). The CDR3 has 15 amino acids. Trimming pared 6 bases from V and 3 bases from J, leaving 12 bases between. The germline V gene encodes CDR1 MNHEY and CDR2 SVGAGI. The DNA of the CDR3 is TGTGCCAGCAGCCCCTATCAGGGCTATAATTCACCCCTCCACTTT. Translated, it gives CASSPYQGYNSPLHF.

J is TRBJ1-2 and V is TRBV7-8; TRBD1 is a possible D gene (6 bases). Trimming pared 3 bases from V and 4 bases from J, leaving 12 bases between. The V gene's germline CDR1 is SGHVS and CDR2 FQNEAQ. The CDR3 length is 14 residues. CDR3 region: CASSFRTESYGYTF. For the CDR3, the DNA is TGTGCCAGCAGCTTCAGGACAGAGAGCTATGGCTACACCTTC. Based on the CDR3 plus reference TRBV7-8 and TRBJ1-2, the full variable domain is GAGVSQSPRYKVAKRGQDVALRCDPISGHVSLFWYQQALGQGPEFLTYFQNEAQLDKSGLPSDRFFAERPEGSVSTLKIQRTQQEDSAVYLCASSFRTESYGYTFGSGTRLTVV.

This chain connects TRBV28 to TRBJ1-6; no definite D call. CDR1 and CDR2 (germline): MDHEN, SYDVKM. The CDR3 consists of 15 residues. Trimming took off 6 bases at V and 10 bases at J, with 19 bases between the two ends. The CDR3 DNA reads TGTGCCAGCAGCCTCGGTGCAGTAGGAGAATCACCCCTCCACTTT. It encodes CASSLGAVGESPLHF. Full variable domain (outside the CDR3, taken from reference TRBV28 and TRBJ1-6): DVKVTQSSRYLVKRTGEKVFLECVQDMDHENMFWYRQDPGLGLRLIYFSYDVKMKEKGDIPEGYSVSREKKERFSLILESASTNQTSMYLCASSLGAVGESPLHFGNGTRLTVT.

V gene TRBV5-4 combines with J gene TRBJ1-2; TRBD1 might be the D (6 bases). The CDR3 covers 16 residues. V gave up 4 bases and J gave up 7 bases, with 23 bases separating them. Germline values: CDR1 SGHNT, CDR2 YYREEE (reference sequence). The CDR3 protein is CASSTYHREDWGGYTF. As DNA, the CDR3 is TGTGCCAGCAGCACATATCACAGGGAAGATTGGGGTGGCTACACCTTC.

This chain joins TRBV30 and TRBJ1-5; a possible D gene is TRBD1 (5 bases). Trimming removed 0 bases from V and 4 bases from J, with 7 bases in between. Germline lookup yields CDR1 GTSNPN and CDR2 SVGIG (reference sequence). There are 13 residues in the CDR3. CDR3 loop: CAWSVGANQPQHF. In DNA form, the CDR3 reads TGTGCCTGGAGTGTTGGGGCTAATCAGCCCCAGCATTTT.

This chain connects TRBV6-1 to TRBJ1-3; TRBD1 matches at 8 bases. The junction had 8 bases not matched to a gene; V was cut back by 4 bases and J by 15 bases. CDR1 MNHNS and CDR2 SASEGT come from the germline V gene. The CDR3 has 12 amino acids. The CDR3 region has the DNA TGTGCCAGCAGTGCCGGACAGGGTCTAGGATATTTT. Protein: CASSAGQGLGYF.

The gene calls are TRBV6-5 and TRBJ1-4; D not certain. This CDR3 region has 14 residues. V lost 0 bases to trimming and J lost 12 bases, with 14 bases between them. Germline CDR1 reads MNHEY; CDR2 reads SVGAGI. The CDR3 bases are TGTGCCAGCAGTTACTCCGGGAACTTTGGGGAACTGTTTTTT. Protein sequence: CASSYSGNFGELFF.

The chain is built from TRBV27 and TRBJ2-1; 8 bases are a match to TRBD2. Per germline, CDR1 MNHEY and CDR2 SMNVEV (reference sequence). After removal of 3 bases from V and 8 bases from J, the junction contained 12 bases not matched to a gene. This CDR3 is 16 amino acids long. CDR3 region: CASSFLVWGAGDEQFF. The CDR3 DNA sequence: TGTGCCAGCAGTTTCCTCGTTTGGGGAGCGGGGGATGAGCAGTTCTTC.

This chain uses TRBV7-9 with TRBJ2-7, with 9 bases fitting TRBD1. CDR3 size: 13 residues. Losses at the gene ends were 5 bases for V and 6 bases for J; bases not matched to a gene: 5. Germline assignment: CDR1 SEHNR and CDR2 FQNEAQ (reference sequence). The CDR3, as DNA: TGTGCCAGCAGCCAAGGGACAGGGACCGAGCAGTACTTC. It translates to CASSQGTGTEQYF.

The chain is built from TRBV18 and TRBJ2-5; the D gene is possibly TRBD2 (5 bases). Germline V gene lookup returns CDR1 KGHSH and CDR2 LQKENI. The CDR3 sequence is 11 residues long. Trimming removed 4 bases at V and 11 bases at J, with 11 bases between. The CDR3, as DNA: TGTGCCAGCTCACTAGATTGGGAGCAGTACTTC. Protein sequence: CASSLDWEQYF.

This chain connects TRBV6-5 to TRBJ1-2; D is perhaps TRBD1 (6 bases). The CDR3 is made up of 14 amino acids. Germline V gene sequence: CDR1 MNHEY, CDR2 SVGAGI. Deletions cut 6 bases from V and 3 bases from J, with 14 bases between. CDR3 sequence: CASSRQASDYGYTF. CDR3 nucleotide sequence: TGTGCCAGCAGCAGACAGGCTTCTGACTATGGCTACACCTTC.

The chain is built from TRBV19 and TRBJ2-3; D possibly corresponds to TRBD2 (6 bases). This CDR3 comprises 14 residues. Germline V gene lookup returns CDR1 LNHDA and CDR2 SQIVND (reference sequence). Trimming removed 6 bases from V and 3 bases from J, with 13 bases in between. The CDR3 spells CASRFFGGTDTQYF. The CDR3 DNA is TGTGCCAGTAGATTTTTCGGGGGAACAGATACGCAGTATTTT. The full variable domain, completed using reference TRBV19 and TRBJ2-3, is DGGITQSPKYLFRKEGQNVTLSCEQNLNHDAMYWYRQDPGQGLRLIYYSQIVNDFQKGDIAEGYSVSREKKESFPLTVTSAQKNPTAFYLCASRFFGGTDTQYFGPGTRLTVL.

The chain combines TRBV6-1 with TRBJ2-5; possible D gene TRBD1, 5 bases. The end of the DNA is better explained by TRBJ2-7, so the J call may be wrong. The CDR3 is 16 amino acids. From germline, CDR1 is MNHNS and CDR2 SASEGT. CDR3 coding DNA: TGTGCCAGCAGTGAAAGCCCAGGGCCCAGCTCCTACGAGCAGTACTTC. It codes for CASSESPGPSSYEQYF.

This clone occurred once. V gene TRBV19 combines with J gene TRBJ2-4; D perhaps matches TRBD2 (6 bases). Trimming removed 7 bases from V and 0 bases from J, with 16 bases in between. The CDR3 is made up of 16 amino acids. Germline CDR1 is LNHDA and CDR2 is SQIVND (reference sequence). The CDR3 DNA reads TGTGCCAGTACCGCCTTGCCGGGGGTAGCCAAAAACATTCAGTACTTC. This sequence encodes CASTALPGVAKNIQYF.

This chain connects TRBV7-9 to TRBJ1-2; 9 bases match TRBD1. After removal of 1 base from V and 2 bases from J, the junction contained 2 bases not matched to a gene. The germline CDR1 and CDR2 sequences are SEHNR and FQNEAQ (reference sequence). There are 15 residues in the CDR3. CDR3 sequence (DNA): TGTGCCAGCAGCTTAGGGGACAGGGCGAACTATGGCTACACCTTC. The encoded protein is CASSLGDRANYGYTF. The entire variable domain, with the rest obtained from reference TRBV7-9 and TRBJ1-2, is as follows: DTGVSQNPRHKITKRGQNVTFRCDPISEHNRLYWYRQTLGQGPEFLTYFQNEAQLEKSRLLSDRFSAERPKGSFSTLEIQRTEQGDSAMYLCASSLGDRANYGYTFGSGTRLTVV.

The gene calls are TRBV6-1 and TRBJ2-7; a possible D gene is TRBD1 (5 bases). Germline-derived CDR1 and CDR2 are MNHNS and SASEGT. This CDR3 spans 14 amino acids. V was clipped by 4 bases and J by 3 bases, with 13 bases between them. The CDR3 is CASSVVDRDYEQYF. The CDR3 nucleotides are TGTGCCAGCAGTGTCGTAGACAGAGACTACGAGCAGTACTTC.

The chain employs TRBV7-7 and TRBJ2-7, with a weak D call TRBD2 (5 bases). The V end was cut by 1 base, the J end by 0 bases, with 10 bases between. Germline CDR1 is SSHAT and CDR2 is FNYEAQ (reference sequence). The CDR3 sequence is 15 residues long. CDR3 sequence: CASSLDAGSSYEQYF. The CDR3, as DNA: TGTGCCAGCAGCTTAGACGCGGGTAGCTCCTACGAGCAGTACTTC. The full variable domain, completed using reference TRBV7-7 and TRBJ2-7, is GAGVSQSPRYKVTKRGQDVTLRCDPISSHATLYWYQQALGQGPEFLTYFNYEAQPDKSGLPSDRFSAERPEGSISTLTIQRTEQRDSAMYRCASSLDAGSSYEQYFGPGTRLTVT.